One and the same sample provided the 28 T cell receptor beta chains below, sequenced in a study of blood T cell repertoires in COVID-19. Libraries were prepared by immunoSEQ multiplex PCR; TCRdb keeps only in-frame clonotypes and omits some of them. The data show approximately 220,000 clones, roughly 85% seen once. The sequenced sample consisted of PBMCs or T cells enriched from blood (not recorded which). The receptors derive from a woman in her forties or fifties who had been exposed to COVID-19.

This clone was seen a single time. The chain carries TRBV18 and TRBJ2-1; perhaps TRBD1 as D (5 bases). CDR3 size: 14 residues. CDR1 and CDR2 from the germline V gene are KGHSH and LQKENI. The V end was cut by 3 bases, the J end by 6 bases, with 12 bases between. The CDR3 sequence: CASSPESRANEQFF. In DNA form, the CDR3 reads TGTGCCAGCTCACCGGAGAGCAGGGCCAATGAGCAGTTCTTC.

For the CDR3, the DNA is TGTGCCAGCAGCGTCCAGGGTGGGGTAGATGAGCAGTTCTTC. Protein product: CASSVQGGVDEQFF. The V call is TRBV9, the J call TRBJ2-1; possible D gene TRBD1, 5 bases. V was cut by 2 bases and J by 8 bases, with 14 bases left in between. The germline V gene encodes CDR1 SGDLS and CDR2 YYNGEE. This CDR3 region has 14 residues.

This clone was seen only once. The rearrangement joins TRBV7-2 to TRBJ2-1, with D tentatively TRBD2 (6 bases). This CDR3 region has 16 residues. CDR1 and CDR2 (germline): SGHTA, FQGNSA. Between the trimmed V and J ends, which lost 5 bases and 4 bases, there was a span of 18 bases. The CDR3 DNA reads as TGTGCCAGCAGCCCCGTGCGCGGGGTATTTTACAATGAGCAGTTCTTC. Protein product: CASSPVRGVFYNEQFF.

CDR3 sequence: CASSGRDFYGYTF. The CDR3, as DNA: TGTGCCAGCAGTGGTAGGGACTTCTATGGCTACACCTTC. The chain links TRBV2 to TRBJ1-2; D may be TRBD1 (5 bases). CDR1 and CDR2 from the germline V gene are SNHLY and FYNNEI. CDR3 length equals 13 residues. V dropped 4 bases and J dropped 4 bases, with 10 bases sitting between them.

The genes are TRBV6-5 and TRBJ1-1, with TRBD1 as a possible D gene (5 bases). CDR1 is MNHEY, CDR2 SVGAGI, per germline. The V end lost 2 bases, the J end lost 6 bases, and 10 bases lay between the germline ends. The CDR3 loop spans 13 amino acids. The chain's CDR3 is CASSYPGGAEAFF. The CDR3, as DNA: TGTGCCAGCAGTTACCCCGGAGGGGCTGAAGCTTTCTTT.

J is TRBJ1-4 and V is TRBV10-3; TRBD1 aligns across 7 bases. J gave up 4 bases and V 8 bases, and 4 bases lay outside the gene matches. The CDR3 sequence is 13 residues long. The germline CDR1 and CDR2 sequences are ENHRY and SYGVKD. The DNA of the CDR3 is TGTGCCATCGGGGCAGGGGGTAATGAAAAACTGTTTTTT. Its translation is CAIGAGGNEKLFF.

The chain combines TRBV12-3 or TRBV12-4 with TRBJ1-2; D not resolved. The CDR3 spans 13 residues. The V end was cut by 7 bases, the J end by 6 bases, with 15 bases between. CDR3 bases: TGTGCCAGCAACCCTCGGGGTAGGCATGGCTACACCTTC. Translating gives CASNPRGRHGYTF.

The rearrangement links TRBV25-1 to TRBJ2-5, with D perhaps TRBD2 (5 bases). V lost 0 bases to trimming and J lost 2 bases, with 10 bases between them. CDR1 is MGHDK and CDR2 is SYGVNS in the germline V gene. The CDR3 is 15 residues long. The CDR3 coding sequence is TGTGCCAGCAGTGAATACCGCCCGGGACAAGAGACCCAGTACTTC. Translation gives CASSEYRPGQETQYF. Full variable domain (remainder filled in from reference TRBV25-1 and TRBJ2-5): EADIYQTPRYLVIGTGKKITLECSQTMGHDKMYWYQQDPGMELHLIHYSYGVNSTEKGDLSSESTVSRIRTEHFPLTLESARPSHTSQYLCASSEYRPGQETQYFGPGTRLLVL.

The table lists this clone with a few counts. The rearrangement links TRBV9 to TRBJ1-1; unclear D gene. This CDR3 contains 14 residues. The germline V gene encodes CDR1 SGDLS and CDR2 YYNGEE. The germline V and J ends were trimmed by 0 bases and 0 bases, with 6 bases remaining between them. The CDR3 is CASSVGELNTEAFF. The CDR3 DNA follows: TGTGCCAGCAGCGTAGGTGAGCTGAACACTGAAGCTTTCTTT.

V and J are TRBV5-4 and TRBJ1-2; D not certain. Germline V lookup: CDR1 SGHNT, CDR2 YYREEE (reference sequence). The CDR3 runs 14 residues. Trimming took off 4 bases at V and 3 bases at J, with 13 bases between the two ends. The CDR3 loop reads CASSRSAVDYGYTF. The CDR3 DNA sequence: TGTGCCAGCAGCCGGTCGGCGGTTGACTATGGCTACACCTTC. Together with reference TRBV5-4 and TRBJ1-2, the CDR3 gives the full variable domain: ETGVTQSPTHLIKTRGQQVTLRCSSQSGHNTVSWYQQALGQGPQFIFQYYREEENGRGNFPPRFSGLQFPNYSSELNVNALELDDSALYLCASSRSAVDYGYTFGSGTRLTVV.

A few counts support this clone. The chain employs TRBV4-3 and TRBJ2-7; 10 bases are shared with TRBD1. The junction had 23 bases not matched to a gene; V was cut back by 7 bases and J by 11 bases. In germline, CDR1 is LGHNA, CDR2 YSLEER. The CDR3 is made up of 17 amino acids. This CDR3 reads CASIASPTGTGDIREYF. CDR3 coding DNA: TGCGCCAGCATCGCAAGCCCCACCGGGACAGGGGACATCCGGGAGTACTTC.

The rearrangement joins TRBV29-1 to TRBJ2-3; 7 bases fit TRBD1. Per the germline V gene, CDR1 is SQVTM and CDR2 is ANQGSEA. J lost 4 bases, V lost 7 bases, and 8 bases had no gene match. The CDR3 loop spans 13 amino acids. The CDR3 region has the DNA TGCAGCGCCTCGACAGGGAGCGCAGATACGCAGTATTTT. It encodes CSASTGSADTQYF.

The table lists this clone with a count of one. This chain links TRBV7-2 with TRBJ2-3; 11 bases agree with TRBD2. The CDR3 covers 17 residues. Unmatched junction bases numbered 2, after V lost 0 bases and J lost 0 bases. Per germline, CDR1 SGHTA and CDR2 FQGNSA. CDR3 residues: CASSLALAGGSTDTQYF. The CDR3 region has the DNA TGTGCCAGCAGCTTAGCTTTAGCGGGGGGGAGCACAGATACGCAGTATTTT.

This chain connects TRBV19 to TRBJ1-4; D is undetermined. The CDR3 length is 11 residues. V lost 7 bases and J lost 13, with 13 bases in between. Germline V gene lookup returns CDR1 LNHDA and CDR2 SQIVND (reference sequence). CDR3 protein: CASTRGGGLFF. The CDR3 coding sequence is TGTGCCAGTACCCGGGGAGGCGGACTGTTTTTT.

The V call is TRBV2, the J call TRBJ2-1; D not resolved. The germline CDR1 and CDR2 sequences are SNHLY and FYNNEI. Trimming took off 4 bases at V and 6 bases at J, with 4 bases between the two ends. The CDR3 spans 11 residues. This CDR3 is CASSVSNEQFF. The DNA of the CDR3 is TGTGCCAGCAGTGTTAGCAATGAGCAGTTCTTC.

This chain uses TRBV3-1 (or the pseudogene TRBV3-2) with TRBJ1-1, with a tentative D call TRBD1 (5 bases). Per germline, CDR1 LGHDT and CDR2 YNNKEL (reference sequence). This CDR3 region has 17 residues. The V end lost 1 base, the J end lost 6 bases, and 21 bases lay between the germline ends. The CDR3 region has the DNA TGTGCCAGCAGCCAAGTGGTAGCGGTCAGGGCGGTATCTGAAGCTTTCTTT. Translating gives CASSQVVAVRAVSEAFF.

This clone was seen only a few times. V usage is TRBV7-9 and J usage is TRBJ2-7, with D unclear. V was shortened by 8 bases and J by 6 bases, with 14 bases between the two germline ends. The germline CDR1 and CDR2 sequences are SEHNR and FQNEAQ (reference sequence). The CDR3 covers 12 residues. CDR3 sequence: CASEFQGGEQYF. CDR3 DNA sequence: TGTGCCAGCGAGTTCCAAGGCGGCGAGCAGTACTTC.

V gene TRBV6-1 combines with J gene TRBJ2-1, with 8 positions matching TRBD1. Trimming took 2 bases from V and 4 from J; bases not matched to a gene: 4. Per the germline V gene, CDR1 is MNHNS and CDR2 is SASEGT. The CDR3 spans 15 residues. This CDR3 is CASSEYGQGYNEQFF. CDR3 nucleotide sequence: TGTGCCAGCAGTGAATATGGACAGGGATACAATGAGCAGTTCTTC.

The J gene is TRBJ2-2, the V gene TRBV6-5; D call uncertain. This CDR3 has 13 residues. The V gene's germline CDR1 is MNHEY and CDR2 SVGAGI. Trimming removed 7 bases at V and 3 bases at J, with 9 bases between. CDR3 sequence: CASKYQDTGELFF. CDR3 nucleotide sequence: TGTGCCAGCAAGTACCAGGACACCGGGGAGCTGTTTTTT.

This clone came up once. This chain links TRBV15 with TRBJ1-2; 10 bases map to TRBD1. Trimming at V came to 5 bases and at J to 8 bases, leaving 14 bases not matched to a gene. Germline V gene sequence: CDR1 LNHNV, CDR2 YYDKDF (reference sequence). The CDR3 spans 16 residues. CDR3 DNA sequence: TGTGCCACCAGCCGAGTTAGACAGGGGGCCAGCCCGGGCTACACCTTC. Its translation: CATSRVRQGASPGYTF.

This clone has a handful of counts. The chain uses TRBV29-1 and TRBJ1-4; the D gene is possibly TRBD1 (6 bases). CDR3 length: 12 amino acids. Germline V gene lookup returns CDR1 SQVTM and CDR2 ANQGSEA. With 3 bases removed from V and 13 bases from J, the gap between germline ends came to 15 bases. CDR3 DNA: TGCAGCGTTGAGAAAGACAGGTCCGGACTGTTTTTT. The encoded protein is CSVEKDRSGLFF.

The rearrangement joins TRBV18 to TRBJ2-1; 7 bases agree with TRBD2. The J segment lost 7 bases and the V segment lost 0 bases, leaving 15 bases of the junction unmatched. The CDR3 is made up of 18 amino acids. Germline CDR1 KGHSH, CDR2 LQKENI. CDR3 DNA sequence: TGTGCCAGCTCACCACCGTCGCGGGGGAAACTCGGTTGGAATGAGCAGTTCTTC. It encodes CASSPPSRGKLGWNEQFF.

J is TRBJ1-2 and V is TRBV6-5; D call uncertain. This CDR3 region has 13 residues. V was trimmed by 7 bases and J by 1 base, leaving 10 bases between them. In germline, CDR1 is MNHEY, CDR2 SVGAGI. Here the CDR3 reads CASIRGNNYGYTF. The DNA of the CDR3 is TGTGCCAGCATCCGCGGGAATAACTATGGCTACACCTTC.

This clone was seen a single time. The rearrangement joins TRBV5-1 to TRBJ1-1; 11 nucleotides agree with TRBD1. The V gene end was trimmed by 4 bases and the J gene end by 5 bases; junction bases not matched to a gene: 7. Germline V gene lookup returns CDR1 SGHRS and CDR2 YFSETQ. The CDR3 totals 15 residues. The CDR3 region has the DNA TGCGCCAGCAGCCTCCCCGGGACAGGGGGGACTGAAGCTTTCTTT. This sequence encodes CASSLPGTGGTEAFF.

The V gene is TRBV4-1, the J gene TRBJ2-7; 9 bases map to TRBD1. Germline CDR1 is MGHRA and CDR2 is YSYEKL. CDR3 size: 16 residues. Germline trimming cut 3 bases from V and 2 bases from J; bases unmatched to any gene: 8. The chain's CDR3 is CASSHPGTGIPYEQYF. In DNA form, the CDR3 reads TGCGCCAGCAGCCACCCCGGGACAGGGATTCCCTACGAGCAGTACTTC.

The V call is TRBV11-2, the J call TRBJ2-3, with 8 positions matching TRBD2. Trimming removed 11 bases from V and 4 bases from J; junction bases left unmatched: 14. The CDR3 covers 15 residues. CDR1 SGHAT and CDR2 FQNNGV come from the germline V gene. CDR3 sequence (DNA): TGTGCCTCTAGCCAGGGGACTAGGGGGGCAGATACGCAGTATTTT. It codes for CASSQGTRGADTQYF.

The genes are TRBV5-4 and TRBJ1-6; no reliable D call. V was cut by 3 bases and J by 5 bases, with 12 bases left in between. The germline V gene encodes CDR1 SGHNT and CDR2 YYREEE (reference sequence). There are 15 residues in the CDR3. The CDR3 DNA reads TGTGCCAGCAGCTGGGGAGCGATGGATAATTCACCCCTCCACTTT. Translated: CASSWGAMDNSPLHF.

The chain joins TRBV5-1 to TRBJ1-5; no clear D. The CDR3 is 13 amino acids. The germline V gene encodes CDR1 SGHRS and CDR2 YFSETQ. V was trimmed by 0 bases and J by 9 bases, leaving 10 bases between them. The CDR3 DNA is TGCGCCAGCAGCTTGGCACCTGCCAGGCCCCAGCATTTT. As protein: CASSLAPARPQHF. The full variable domain, with the rest looked up from reference TRBV5-1 and TRBJ1-5, is KAGVTQTPRYLIKTRGQQVTLSCSPISGHRSVSWYQQTPGQGLQFLFEYFSETQRNKGNFPGRFSGRQFSNSRSEMNVSTLELGDSALYLCASSLAPARPQHFGDGTRLSIL.